The clone carrying this T cell receptor (beta chain) has just one count. The same CDR3 arises from other DNA sequences in this sample as well. The data originate from a study of blood T cell repertoires in COVID-19. Study-wide background: Samples of COVID-19 (acute and convalescent) were obtained from the United States, Italy and Spain. In each case, the material was cDNA or gDNA derived from T cells, B-cell-depleted T cells, or PBMCs.

V shed 5 bases and J shed 0 bases, with 7 bases lying between them. The CDR3 extends over 14 amino acids. Germline V gene data show CDR1 as LNHDA and CDR2 as SQIVND (reference sequence). Authors' analysis steps: For nucleated cells, counts were estimated from reference gene primer amplification. Clones were sequenced by immunoSEQ multiplex PCR, and TCRdb holds only the in-frame ones, with some missing. For V, J and clone size, that table is used; D and trimming come from the DNA. The sample shows roughly 95,000 clones, around 81% of them seen only once. The TCR was taken from a man aged 55-75 years with acute or convalescent COVID-19. The material sequenced was peripheral blood. The chain has TRBV19 and TRBJ1-4; D is ambiguous. CDR3 nucleotide sequence: TGTGCCAGTAGTTACAGTGCAACTAATGAAAAACTGTTTTTT. Protein product: CASSYSATNEKLFF.